The T cell receptor (beta chain) described here comes from a study of shared clonotypes between healthy human individuals. Study-wide results and caveats: At large depth, rarefaction still showed sorted-subset sequencing to be incomplete. Naive subsets tended to show greater estimated richness than memory subsets.

In the case of this clone: The target antigen is unknown.

An assay was performed, and its level was deep. Sequencing was performed with immunoSEQ multiplex PCR; in TCRdb, only in-frame clones are kept and a portion is missing. The sample has about 680,000 clones, 55% to 75% seen once. The germline V and J ends were trimmed by 0 bases and 0 bases, with 15 bases remaining between them. In germline, CDR1 is MNHNS, CDR2 SASEGT. The CDR3 sequence is 17 residues long. Healthy HIV-negative adults with no recent acute infections or vaccinations were recruited as donors. Sequenced sample: memory CD4+ T cells sorted from blood. The subset denotes: CD45RA-negative fraction. The source is a woman in her thirties in good health. V is TRBV6-1 and J is TRBJ2-7; D is possibly TRBD1 (6 bases). The CDR3 nucleotides are TGTGCCAGCAGTGAAGCGCAGGACAGAGCTAGCTCCTACGAGCAGTACTTC. Amino acids: CASSEAQDRASSYEQYF.